This T cell receptor beta chain came from a study of cytomegalovirus exposure and HLA in healthy donors. Study information: Among the roughly 400 donors who were genotyped, about 86% fell in the genetic ancestry cluster that is associated with self-reported Caucasian donors.

PCR amplification relied on 60 Vbeta primers (plus 13 Jbeta primers). Clones were read by immunoSEQ multiplex PCR, and TCRdb kept only the in-frame ones, dropping some. Here the sample spans roughly 190,000 clones, 8.5% to 10% being singletons. Study-wide results and limits: The authors listed over 150 TCR beta chains as cytomegalovirus-associated.

CDR1 SGHDN and CDR2 FVKESK come from the germline V gene. This CDR3 has 15 residues. J was trimmed by 4 bases and V by 4 bases; bases with no gene match: 5. Remarks on this clone: Its antigen is still unknown.

This sequence was found in a woman aged 25 to 39 in good health and CMV-seropositive. The chain has TRBV14 and TRBJ2-7, with 12 nucleotides matching TRBD1. Input material: PBMCs. CDR3 nucleotide sequence: TGTGCCAGCAGCCCCGGGACAGGGGGCAGGTACGAGCAGTACTTC. Its translation is CASSPGTGGRYEQYF.